The 29 T cell receptor beta chains listed next were all sequenced from one sample in a study of regulatory T cells in long-lasting Graves disease. As for time point: persistent/refractory GD, antithyroid drugs over 5 years with positive TRAb. PBMCs provided the RNA from which the TCR library was made. CDR3-region Arm-PCR and iRepertoire HTBI primers produced the TCR beta libraries. TCRdb recomputed calls from the multiplex PCR reads with MiXCR, one row per CDR3 protein. Here the sample spans about 340,000 distinct CDR3 sequences, about 20% being singletons. The specimen comprised peripheral blood mononuclear cells (PBMCs), sampled when the disease was refractory, from a patient treated with antithyroid drugs. These receptors all come from a female donor with Graves disease.

The chain uses TRBV18 and TRBJ1-2; weak D call: TRBD1 (5 bases). From germline, CDR1 is KGHSH and CDR2 LQKENI. This CDR3 is 16 amino acids long. The germline V and J ends were trimmed by 3 bases and 4 bases, with 18 bases remaining between them. CDR3 sequence: CASSPPIRQFSYGYTF. CDR3 nucleotides: TGTGCCAGCTCACCTCCGATCCGACAGTTCTCCTATGGCTACACCTTC.

A few counts support this clonotype. This may arise from a read error, as a much more abundant clone is one base away. The chain combines TRBV27 with TRBJ2-5; D remains unclear. V lost 6 bases and J 2 bases, leaving 10 bases between the germline ends. The CDR3 length is 13 residues. The germline CDR1 and CDR2 sequences are MNHEY and SMNVEV (reference sequence). The CDR3 DNA sequence: TGTGCCAGCAGCTTAAGCAGACAAGAGACCCAGTACTTC. Its translation: CASSLSRQETQYF.

In its sample, this clonotype was seen many times. This chain connects TRBV7-9 to TRBJ2-7, with 9 bases matching TRBD1. V lost 1 base to trimming and J lost 2 bases; unmatched junction nucleotides: 6. The V gene's germline CDR1 is SEHNR and CDR2 FQNEAQ (reference sequence). The CDR3 runs to 16 residues. CDR3 in DNA: TGTGCCAGCAGCTTAGTGATGTGGACAGGGGCCTACGAGCAGTACTTC. Amino acids: CASSLVMWTGAYEQYF.

This clonotype was counted between two and nine times. A read error may explain this, as a much larger clone is one base away. J is TRBJ2-5 and V is TRBV27; either TRBD1 or TRBD2 may supply D (7 bases each). CDR1 and CDR2 (germline): MNHEY, SMNVEV (reference sequence). V was trimmed by 2 bases and J by 4 bases, leaving 32 bases between them. The CDR3 is made up of 21 amino acids. The chain's CDR3 is CASSLIRTATGRGGWRETQYF. In DNA form, the CDR3 reads TGTGCCAGCAGTTTAATCCGAACCGCGACAGGGAGGGGGGGCTGGCGAGAGACCCAGTACTTC.

This clonotype occurred many times. The rearrangement joins TRBV20-1 to TRBJ2-7; D possibly corresponds to TRBD2 (6 bases). The CDR3 is 14 residues long. Germline V gene lookup returns CDR1 DFQATT and CDR2 SNEGSKA (reference sequence). Trimming shortened V by 6 bases and J by 2 bases, and 17 bases separated the two germline ends. The CDR3 loop reads CSAPLASEPYEQYF. CDR3 sequence (DNA): TGCAGTGCCCCCCTGGCTAGCGAACCCTACGAGCAGTACTTC.

This chain uses TRBV11-2 with TRBJ2-2, with D tentatively TRBD2 (5 bases). This CDR3 is 14 amino acids long. Germline V gene lookup returns CDR1 SGHAT and CDR2 FQNNGV. V gave up 2 bases and J gave up 5 bases, with 9 bases separating them. CDR3: CASSLFTGTGELFF. Here the CDR3 DNA reads TGTGCCAGCAGCTTATTTACGGGGACCGGGGAGCTGTTTTTT.

This clonotype was counted at least ten times. This chain uses TRBV27 with TRBJ1-5; possibly TRBD1 for D (5 bases). The germline V and J ends were trimmed by 2 bases and 0 bases, with 11 bases remaining between them. CDR3 size: 16 residues. The V gene's germline CDR1 is MNHEY and CDR2 SMNVEV (reference sequence). CDR3 amino acids: CASSLKAGPSNQPQHF. The CDR3 DNA sequence: TGTGCCAGCAGTTTAAAGGCGGGGCCTAGCAATCAGCCCCAGCATTTT.

This clonotype was picked up a small number of times. This chain connects TRBV2 to TRBJ2-7; 8 bases align to TRBD2. CDR3 size: 13 residues. J gave up 2 bases and V 7 bases, and 4 bases lay outside the gene matches. In germline, CDR1 is SNHLY, CDR2 FYNNEI. CDR3 amino acids: CASKGGRTYEQYF. The CDR3 nucleotides are TGTGCCAGCAAGGGCGGGAGGACCTACGAGCAGTACTTC.

This clonotype was observed at least ten times. This chain links TRBV3-1 with TRBJ1-1, with unresolved D. Looked up from germline, CDR1 is LGHDT and CDR2 is YNNKEL (reference sequence). Trimming removed 4 bases from V and 1 base from J, with 10 bases in between. The CDR3 is made up of 14 amino acids. The CDR3: CASSLREENTEAFF. CDR3 coding DNA: TGTGCCAGCAGCCTACGCGAGGAGAACACTGAAGCTTTCTTT. The variable domain in full, completed from reference TRBV3-1 and TRBJ1-1, reads DTAVSQTPKYLVTQMGNDKSIKCEQNLGHDTMYWYKQDSKKFLKIMFSYNNKELIINETVPNRFSPKSPDKAHLNLHINSLELGDSAVYFCASSLREENTEAFFGQGTRLTVV.

V gene TRBV5-1 combines with J gene TRBJ1-2; D is unresolved. V lost 5 bases and J 4 bases, leaving 9 bases between the germline ends. This CDR3 spans 12 amino acids. Germline-derived CDR1 and CDR2 are SGHRS and YFSETQ. The CDR3 DNA reads TGCGCCAGCAGAGCAGACCCCTATGGCTACACCTTC. Translated: CASRADPYGYTF. Full variable domain (rest looked up from reference TRBV5-1 and TRBJ1-2): KAGVTQTPRYLIKTRGQQVTLSCSPISGHRSVSWYQQTPGQGLQFLFEYFSETQRNKGNFPGRFSGRQFSNSRSEMNVSTLELGDSALYLCASRADPYGYTFGSGTRLTVV.

This clonotype has a handful of counts. The rearrangement links TRBV5-1 to TRBJ2-7; possibly TRBD2 for D (7 bases). CDR3 length equals 15 residues. The V gene's germline CDR1 is SGHRS and CDR2 YFSETQ. The V end lost 4 bases, the J end lost 2 bases, and 16 bases lay between the germline ends. This chain's CDR3 is CASSRGAEGPYEQYF. The CDR3 nucleotides are TGCGCCAGCAGCCGGGGGGCGGAAGGGCCCTACGAGCAGTACTTC. Complete variable domain (other parts from reference TRBV5-1 and TRBJ2-7): KAGVTQTPRYLIKTRGQQVTLSCSPISGHRSVSWYQQTPGQGLQFLFEYFSETQRNKGNFPGRFSGRQFSNSRSEMNVSTLELGDSALYLCASSRGAEGPYEQYFGPGTRLTVT.

The table lists this clonotype with many counts. J is TRBJ2-5 and V is TRBV18; possibly TRBD1 for D (5 bases). The CDR3 totals 14 residues. V was trimmed by 3 bases and J by 4 bases, leaving 12 bases between them. Germline V gives CDR1 KGHSH, CDR2 LQKENI. The CDR3 sequence is CASSPQGRRETQYF. The CDR3 nucleotides read TGTGCCAGCTCACCCCAGGGCAGGAGAGAGACCCAGTACTTC.

Concerning this clonotype: This is likely a read error, given that the CDR3 carries no conserved phenylalanine or tryptophan at its end. The rearrangement links TRBV7-9 to TRBJ2-7; tentatively, D is TRBD1 (6 bases). V was shortened by 0 bases and J by 6 bases, with 12 bases between the two germline ends. The CDR3 consists of 14 residues. The germline gives CDR1 SEHNR, CDR2 FQNEAQ (reference sequence). CDR3 region: CASSLAGGLGEQYL. The CDR3, as DNA: TGTGCCAGCAGCTTAGCAGGGGGTTTAGGCGAGCAGTACCTC.

This clonotype was counted ten times or more. The CDR3 sequence is CASSLDGRPYEQYF. CDR3 DNA: TGTGCCAGCAGCTTAGATGGGAGGCCCTACGAGCAGTACTTC. This rearrangement joins TRBV7-2 to TRBJ2-7; D may be TRBD2 (6 bases). The CDR3 extends over 14 amino acids. V was pared by 1 base and J by 2 bases, with 9 bases between. Looked up from germline, CDR1 is SGHTA and CDR2 is FQGNSA.

This clonotype has at least ten counts. This rearrangement joins TRBV2 to TRBJ1-2; 8 bases fit TRBD1. CDR1 SNHLY and CDR2 FYNNEI come from the germline V gene. The CDR3 totals 13 residues. V lost 2 bases and J lost 8; bases outside the gene matches: 4. DNA for the CDR3: TGTGCCAGCAGTGAACAGGGGGCGCGGGGCTACACCTTC. This codes for CASSEQGARGYTF.

This clonotype occurred many times. The chain recombines TRBV20-1 with TRBJ2-7, with 9 bases matching TRBD1. Germline loops: CDR1 DFQATT, CDR2 SNEGSKA (reference sequence). The CDR3 runs 13 residues. The junction had 9 bases not matched to a gene; V was cut back by 6 bases and J by 6 bases. As DNA, the CDR3 is TGCAGTGCACGATCGGACAGGGGCCTCGAGCAGTACTTC. The encoded protein is CSARSDRGLEQYF.

The table lists this clonotype with a few counts. The chain recombines TRBV10-3 with TRBJ2-7, with TRBD2 matching 7 bases. The CDR3 runs 15 residues. Germline-derived CDR1 and CDR2 are ENHRY and SYGVKD. With V trimmed by 2 bases and J by 2 bases, 6 bases remained unmatched. CDR3 amino acids: CAISERGGSAYEQYF. The CDR3 DNA reads TGTGCCATCAGTGAGCGCGGGGGATCCGCCTACGAGCAGTACTTC.

The chain joins TRBV18 to TRBJ2-1, with TRBD2 matching over 7 bases. Trimming cost V 8 bases and J 10 bases; bases outside gene matches: 14. The CDR3 is 14 residues long. Germline-derived CDR1 and CDR2 are KGHSH and LQKENI. The CDR3 region has the DNA TGTGCCAGCCAACCCCTAGCGGTTTCGGAAGAGCAGTTCTTC. Translated: CASQPLAVSEEQFF.

V and J are TRBV6-1 and TRBJ1-4; D perhaps matches TRBD1 (5 bases). This CDR3 has 15 amino acids. The V end was cut by 3 bases, the J end by 6 bases, with 14 bases between. Germline V gene data show CDR1 as MNHNS and CDR2 as SASEGT. This CDR3 reads CASSEGPGGYEKLFF. CDR3 bases: TGTGCCAGCAGTGAGGGACCGGGCGGCTATGAAAAACTGTTTTTT.

This clonotype was seen ten or more times. J is TRBJ1-1 and V is TRBV12-3 or TRBV12-4; D gene uncertain. V was clipped by 0 bases and J by 7 bases, with 9 bases between them. The CDR3 runs to 13 residues. The CDR3 DNA is TGTGCCAGCAGTTTAGCGGGCAGGCATGAAGCTTTCTTT. This sequence encodes CASSLAGRHEAFF.

This clonotype was seen a single time. A far larger clone is one base from this, pointing to a likely read error. The chain links TRBV9 to TRBJ2-7, with D perhaps matching TRBD1 (5 bases). Germline CDR1 is SGDLS and CDR2 is YYNGEE. V lost 6 bases and J 2 bases, leaving 6 bases between the germline ends. This CDR3 has 11 amino acids. The CDR3 protein is CASTQAYEQYF. The DNA of the CDR3 is TGTGCCAGCACACAGGCCTACGAGCAGTACTTC. Full variable domain (missing parts from reference TRBV9 and TRBJ2-7): DSGVTQTPKHLITATGQRVTLRCSPRSGDLSVYWYQQSLDQGLQFLIQYYNGEERAKGNILERFSAQQFPDLHSELNLSSLELGDSALYFCASTQAYEQYFGPGTRLTVT.

The chain's CDR3 is CASGHSYGYTF. CDR3 bases: TGTGCCAGCGGACATTCCTATGGCTACACCTTC. The chain joins TRBV28 to TRBJ1-2; the D gene is possibly TRBD1 (5 bases). Germline V gene sequence: CDR1 MDHEN, CDR2 SYDVKM. V was cut by 8 bases and J by 4 bases, with 8 bases left in between. The CDR3 has 11 amino acids.

The genes are TRBV29-1 and TRBJ1-1; D not resolved. Germline CDR1 and CDR2: SQVTM and ANQGSEA. Between the trimmed V and J ends, which lost 4 bases and 0 bases, there was a span of 12 bases. This CDR3 has 14 amino acids. DNA for the CDR3: TGCAGCGTTGGAGGGTCACGTATGAACACTGAAGCTTTCTTT. Its protein is CSVGGSRMNTEAFF.

The chain has TRBV19 and TRBJ1-1; D uncertain. This CDR3 region has 11 residues. V was cut by 3 bases and J by 7 bases, with 6 bases left in between. The germline gives CDR1 LNHDA, CDR2 SQIVND (reference sequence). CDR3 loop: CASSMTFEAFF. The CDR3 DNA follows: TGTGCCAGTAGTATGACTTTTGAAGCTTTCTTT. Variable domain in full (rest from reference TRBV19 and TRBJ1-1): DGGITQSPKYLFRKEGQNVTLSCEQNLNHDAMYWYRQDPGQGLRLIYYSQIVNDFQKGDIAEGYSVSREKKESFPLTVTSAQKNPTAFYLCASSMTFEAFFGQGTRLTVV.

There are many counts of this clonotype. The chain recombines TRBV27 with TRBJ1-6; D might be TRBD1 (5 bases). Germline V gene data show CDR1 as MNHEY and CDR2 as SMNVEV (reference sequence). V lost 3 bases, J lost 14 bases, and 8 bases lay in between. This CDR3 has 11 residues. The CDR3 spells CASSFGGALHF. CDR3 nucleotides: TGTGCCAGCAGTTTTGGGGGAGCCCTCCACTTT.

This chain uses TRBV18 with TRBJ2-7; a weak D match, TRBD2 (6 bases). CDR3 length: 15 amino acids. Germline loops: CDR1 KGHSH, CDR2 LQKENI. Trimming shortened V by 3 bases and J by 2 bases, and 14 bases separated the two germline ends. The CDR3 DNA reads as TGTGCCAGCTCACCTGGACCAGCGGGTACCTACGAGCAGTACTTC. Translating gives CASSPGPAGTYEQYF.

The chain has TRBV7-2 and TRBJ2-3; TRBD2 matches 15 bases. Trimming cost V 6 bases and J 5 bases; bases outside gene matches: 9. Germline V gene data show CDR1 as SGHTA and CDR2 as FQGNSA. This CDR3 is 17 amino acids long. The chain's CDR3 is CASSLRGLAGGIDTQYF. The DNA for the CDR3 is TGTGCCAGCAGTTTACGGGGACTAGCGGGGGGAATAGATACGCAGTATTTT.

CDR3 nucleotides: TGCAGTGCTAGGGGGGCGGGGTACTCCGGTACCTACGAGCAGTACTTC. Translated, it gives CSARGAGYSGTYEQYF. This sequence joins TRBV20-1 and TRBJ2-7; either TRBD1 or TRBD2 may supply D (6 bases each). Per the germline V gene, CDR1 is DFQATT and CDR2 is SNEGSKA (reference sequence). Trimming shortened V by 3 bases and J by 2 bases, and 20 bases separated the two germline ends. CDR3 length: 16 amino acids.

J is TRBJ1-3 and V is TRBV20-1; D gene ambiguous. This CDR3 region has 13 residues. Trimming removed 6 bases from V and 4 bases from J, with 13 bases in between. The germline gives CDR1 DFQATT, CDR2 SNEGSKA (reference sequence). CDR3 nucleotides: TGCAGTGCCTCCCGATCGTCGGGAAACACCATATATTTT. It encodes CSASRSSGNTIYF.